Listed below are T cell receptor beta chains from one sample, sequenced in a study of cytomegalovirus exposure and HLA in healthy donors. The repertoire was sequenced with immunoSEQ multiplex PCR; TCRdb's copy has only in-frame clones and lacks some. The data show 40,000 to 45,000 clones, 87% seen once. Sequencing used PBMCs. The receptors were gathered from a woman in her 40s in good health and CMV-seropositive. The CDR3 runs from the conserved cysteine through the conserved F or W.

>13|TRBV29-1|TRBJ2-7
CSVKEGASYEQYF
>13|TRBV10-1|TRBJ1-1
CATTAGGKTEAFF
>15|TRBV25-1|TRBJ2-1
CASTRTSGSRDEQFF
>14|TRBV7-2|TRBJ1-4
CASSLNRVNEKLFF
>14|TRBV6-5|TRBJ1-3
CASSETGAGNTIYF
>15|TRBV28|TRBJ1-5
CASTNYRMANQPQHF
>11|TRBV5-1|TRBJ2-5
CASSQQETQYF
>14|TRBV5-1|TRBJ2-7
CASSAGQGSYEQYF
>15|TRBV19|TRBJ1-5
CASSMWGQGNQPQHF
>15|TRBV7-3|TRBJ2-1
CASSLVAGPRDEQFF
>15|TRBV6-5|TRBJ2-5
CASSPLAGGVKTQYF
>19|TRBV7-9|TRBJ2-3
CASSLGTSGRARKTDTQYF
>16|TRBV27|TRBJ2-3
CASTAPRTEITDTQYF
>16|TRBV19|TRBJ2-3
CASSTNSGMGTDTQYF
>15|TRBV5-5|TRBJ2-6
CASSSQLSGANVLTF
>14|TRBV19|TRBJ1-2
CASREYGTGDGYTF
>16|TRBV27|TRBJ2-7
CASSLGQGGGGYEQYF
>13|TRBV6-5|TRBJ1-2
CASTPPGQGDLTF
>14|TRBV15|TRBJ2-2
CATARDRGSGELFF
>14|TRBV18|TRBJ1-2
CASSPPGGGYGYTF
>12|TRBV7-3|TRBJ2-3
CASSRVGDTQYF
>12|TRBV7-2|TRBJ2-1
CASSSTSVEQFF
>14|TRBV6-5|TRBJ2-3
CASRRTASTDTQYF
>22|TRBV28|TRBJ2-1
CASSLTLSGQDFLQVAYNEQFF
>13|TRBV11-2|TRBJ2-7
CAIKGLAGYEQYF
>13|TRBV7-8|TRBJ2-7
CASSLERAWEQYF
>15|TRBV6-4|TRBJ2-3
CASSDGTGGTDTQYF
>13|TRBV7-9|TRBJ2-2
CASSLLNTGELFF
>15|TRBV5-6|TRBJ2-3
CASSFPYSNTDTQYF
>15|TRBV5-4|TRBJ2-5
CASSRTSGIVGTQYF
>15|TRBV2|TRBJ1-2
CASSPRRGEVYGYTF
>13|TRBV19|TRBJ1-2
CASANEASGGYTF
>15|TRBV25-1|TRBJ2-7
CATHGEVAGPYEQYF
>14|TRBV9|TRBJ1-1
CASSRATGNTEAFF
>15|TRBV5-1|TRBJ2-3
CASQGGGSVLDTQYF
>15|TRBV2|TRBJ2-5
CASRPGQGFQETQYF
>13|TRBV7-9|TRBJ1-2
CASSLGQGTDYTF
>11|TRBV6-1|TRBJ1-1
CASRGLGEAFF
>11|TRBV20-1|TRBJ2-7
CSARGGYEQYF
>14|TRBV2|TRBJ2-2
CASKRQINTGELFF
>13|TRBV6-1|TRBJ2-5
CASSPGGRETQYF
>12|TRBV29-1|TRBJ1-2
CSVVDTNYGYTF
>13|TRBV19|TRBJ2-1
CASSIGIYNEQFF